This TCR beta chain stems from a study of OX40 agonist ivuxolimab in advanced cancers. With regard to this clone: Its matching antigen is unknown.

Study observations and caveats: At 0.1 to 3.0 mg/kg, clonal expansion of CD4+ and CD8+ blood T cells had occurred by week 6. Expanded peripheral T cell antigen specificity was not determined.

TCRdb keeps only in-frame clones here, not all; method: immunoSEQ multiplex PCR. The data contain 76,000 or so clones, 80% to 90% of them seen just once; the ten biggest clones take up approximately 5.5%. The CDR3 totals 16 residues. Trimming at V came to 1 base and at J to 6 bases, leaving 8 bases not matched to a gene. Looked up from germline, CDR1 is SGHNT and CDR2 is YENEEA. Material: CD4+ or CD8+ T cells sorted from blood, obtained in a trial of the OX40 agonist ivuxolimab. The rearrangement joins TRBV11-3 to TRBJ2-2, with TRBD2 identical over 7 bases. The receptor was derived from an adult with an advanced solid tumor such as melanoma, head and neck, liver or kidney cancer. CDR3 in amino acids: CASSLGLAERSGELFF. The DNA for the CDR3 is TGTGCCAGCAGCTTAGGCCTAGCGGAGCGGTCCGGGGAGCTGTTTTTT.